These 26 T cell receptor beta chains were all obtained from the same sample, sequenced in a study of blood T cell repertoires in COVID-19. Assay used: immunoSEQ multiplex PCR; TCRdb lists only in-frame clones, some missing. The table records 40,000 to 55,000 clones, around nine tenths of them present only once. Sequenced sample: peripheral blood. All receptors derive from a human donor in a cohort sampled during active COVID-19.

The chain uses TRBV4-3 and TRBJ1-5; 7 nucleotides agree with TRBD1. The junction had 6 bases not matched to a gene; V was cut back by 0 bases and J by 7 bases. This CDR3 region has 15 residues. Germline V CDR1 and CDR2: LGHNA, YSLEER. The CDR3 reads CASSQERTGRQPQHF. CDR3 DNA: TGCGCCAGCAGCCAAGAGAGGACAGGCAGGCAGCCCCAGCATTTT.

CDR3 DNA sequence: TGTGCCAGCAGTTCGATAGCGGGGATGAATGAGCAGTACTTC. This gives the protein CASSSIAGMNEQYF. The V call is TRBV27, the J call TRBJ2-7; 8 bases line up with TRBD2. The CDR3 is 14 amino acids. V shed 4 bases and J 7 bases; nucleotides not matched to a gene: 9. Germline CDR1 MNHEY, CDR2 SMNVEV (reference sequence).

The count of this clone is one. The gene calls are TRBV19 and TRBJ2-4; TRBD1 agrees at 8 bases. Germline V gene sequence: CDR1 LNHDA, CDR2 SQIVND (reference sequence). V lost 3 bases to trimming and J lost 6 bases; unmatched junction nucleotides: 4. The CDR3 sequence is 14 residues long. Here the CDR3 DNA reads TGTGCCAGTAGTATGGGACAGGACCGAAACATTCAGTACTTC. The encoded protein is CASSMGQDRNIQYF.

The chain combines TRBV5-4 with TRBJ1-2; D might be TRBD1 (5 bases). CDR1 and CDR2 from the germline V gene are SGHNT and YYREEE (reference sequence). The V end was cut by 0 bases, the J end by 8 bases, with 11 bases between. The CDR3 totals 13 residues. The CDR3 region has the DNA TGTGCCAGCAGCTTGGGGGGCGCCCGGGGCTACACCTTC. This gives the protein CASSLGGARGYTF.

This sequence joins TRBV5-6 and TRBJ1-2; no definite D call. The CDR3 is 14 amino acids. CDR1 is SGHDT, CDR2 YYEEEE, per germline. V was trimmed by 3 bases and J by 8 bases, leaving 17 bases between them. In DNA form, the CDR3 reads TGTGCCAGCAGCTCCCGTGGTGTAGTGGAGGGCTACACCTTC. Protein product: CASSSRGVVEGYTF.

The CDR3 DNA is TGTGCCAGCTCACCGCAGGGGCAGGAGGACACTGAAGCTTTCTTT. This gives the protein CASSPQGQEDTEAFF. V gene TRBV18 combines with J gene TRBJ1-1; D might be TRBD1 (6 bases). V was pared by 3 bases and J by 3 bases, with 14 bases between. Germline V CDR1 and CDR2: KGHSH, LQKENI. The CDR3 loop spans 15 amino acids.

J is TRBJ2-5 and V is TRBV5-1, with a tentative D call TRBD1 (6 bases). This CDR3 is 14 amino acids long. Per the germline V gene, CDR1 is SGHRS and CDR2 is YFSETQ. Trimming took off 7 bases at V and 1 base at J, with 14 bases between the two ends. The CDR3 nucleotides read TGCGCCAGCTCAACAGGGACCCCCCAAGAGACCCAGTACTTC. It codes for CASSTGTPQETQYF. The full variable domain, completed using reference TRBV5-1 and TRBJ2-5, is KAGVTQTPRYLIKTRGQQVTLSCSPISGHRSVSWYQQTPGQGLQFLFEYFSETQRNKGNFPGRFSGRQFSNSRSEMNVSTLELGDSALYLCASSTGTPQETQYFGPGTRLLVL.

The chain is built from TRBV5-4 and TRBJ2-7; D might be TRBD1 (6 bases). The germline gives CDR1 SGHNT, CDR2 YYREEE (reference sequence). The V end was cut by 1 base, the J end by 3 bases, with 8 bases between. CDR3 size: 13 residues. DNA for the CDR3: TGTGCCAGCAGCTTGTCAGGGGACTACGAGCAGTACTTC. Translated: CASSLSGDYEQYF.

For the CDR3, the DNA is TGTGCCAGCAGCCAATCCGACAGGGCTTTGGGTCAGCCCCAGCATTTT. Its protein is CASSQSDRALGQPQHF. The gene calls are TRBV3-1 (or the pseudogene TRBV3-2) and TRBJ1-5; 7 bases are shared with TRBD1. With 2 bases clipped from V and 6 bases from J, the junction kept 10 bases outside the gene matches. Germline assignment: CDR1 LGHDT and CDR2 YNNKEL (reference sequence). CDR3 length: 16 residues.

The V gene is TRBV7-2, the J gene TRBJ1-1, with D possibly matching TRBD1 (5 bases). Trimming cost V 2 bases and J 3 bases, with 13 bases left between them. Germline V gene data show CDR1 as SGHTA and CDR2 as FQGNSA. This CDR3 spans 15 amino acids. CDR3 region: CASSLFAGRDTEAFF. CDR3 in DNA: TGTGCCAGCAGCTTATTCGCAGGGAGGGACACTGAAGCTTTCTTT.

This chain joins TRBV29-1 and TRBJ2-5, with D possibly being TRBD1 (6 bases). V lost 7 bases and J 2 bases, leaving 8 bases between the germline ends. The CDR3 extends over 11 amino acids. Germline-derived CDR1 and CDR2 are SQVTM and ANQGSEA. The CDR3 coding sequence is TGCAGCGGACAGGCACAAGAGACCCAGTACTTC. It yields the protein CSGQAQETQYF.

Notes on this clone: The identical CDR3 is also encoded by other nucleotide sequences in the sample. CDR3 amino acids: CASSLVGDYTDTQYF. CDR3 bases: TGCGCCAGCAGCTTGGTTGGGGACTACACAGATACGCAGTATTTT. The V call is TRBV5-1, the J call TRBJ2-3, with 7 bases lining up with TRBD2. This CDR3 comprises 15 residues. From germline, CDR1 is SGHRS and CDR2 YFSETQ. V shed 0 bases, J shed 2 bases, and the junction held 3 bases outside the gene matches.

The CDR3 nucleotides read TGCGCCAGCAGTGGGGGACTTTACGAGCAGTACTTC. Protein sequence: CASSGGLYEQYF. The rearrangement joins TRBV10-1 to TRBJ2-7; D might be TRBD2 (6 bases). The germline CDR1 and CDR2 sequences are WNHNN and SYGVQD (reference sequence). CDR3 length: 12 amino acids. V was cut by 4 bases and J by 4 bases, with 8 bases left in between.

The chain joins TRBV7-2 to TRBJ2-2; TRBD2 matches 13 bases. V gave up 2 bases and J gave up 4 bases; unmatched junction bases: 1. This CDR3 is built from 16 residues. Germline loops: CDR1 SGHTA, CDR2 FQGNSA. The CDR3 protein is CASSLTSGGVTGELFF. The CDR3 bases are TGTGCCAGCAGCTTAACTAGCGGGGGGGTCACCGGGGAGCTGTTTTTT.

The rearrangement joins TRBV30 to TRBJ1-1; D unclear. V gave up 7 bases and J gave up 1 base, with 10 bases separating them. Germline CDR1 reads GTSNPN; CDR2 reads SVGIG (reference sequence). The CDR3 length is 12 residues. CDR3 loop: CALARGNTEAFF. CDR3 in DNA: TGTGCCTTAGCCAGAGGGAACACTGAAGCTTTCTTT. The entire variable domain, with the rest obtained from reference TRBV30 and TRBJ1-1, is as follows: SQTIHQWPATLVQPVGSPLSLECTVEGTSNPNLYWYRQAAGRGLQLLFYSVGIGQISSEVPQNLSASRPQDRQFILSSKKLLLSDSGFYLCALARGNTEAFFGQGTRLTVV.

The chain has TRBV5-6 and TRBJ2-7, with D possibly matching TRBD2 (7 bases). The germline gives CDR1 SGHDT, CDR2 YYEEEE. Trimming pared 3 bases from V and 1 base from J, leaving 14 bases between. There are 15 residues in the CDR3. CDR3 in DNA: TGTGCCAGCAGCTGGGGGCGGGGGCCTTCCTACGAGCAGTACTTC. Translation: CASSWGRGPSYEQYF.

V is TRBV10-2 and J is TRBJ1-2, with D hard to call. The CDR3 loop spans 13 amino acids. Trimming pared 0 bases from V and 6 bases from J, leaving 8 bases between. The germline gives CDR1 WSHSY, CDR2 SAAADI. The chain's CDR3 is CASSESIVNGYTF. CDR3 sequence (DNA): TGCGCCAGCAGTGAGTCGATAGTAAATGGCTACACCTTC.

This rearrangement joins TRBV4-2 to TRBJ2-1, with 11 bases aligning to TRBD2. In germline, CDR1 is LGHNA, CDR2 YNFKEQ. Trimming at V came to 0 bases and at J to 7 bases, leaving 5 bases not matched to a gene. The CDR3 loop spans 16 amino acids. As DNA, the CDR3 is TGTGCCAGCAGCCAAGAGGTAGCGGGGGGGTTTAATGAGCAGTTCTTC. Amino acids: CASSQEVAGGFNEQFF.

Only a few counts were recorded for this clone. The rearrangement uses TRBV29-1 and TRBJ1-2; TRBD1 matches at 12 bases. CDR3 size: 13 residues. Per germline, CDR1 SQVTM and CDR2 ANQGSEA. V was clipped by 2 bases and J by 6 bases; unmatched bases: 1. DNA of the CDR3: TGCAGCGTTGAAAGGGACAGGGGGCATGGCTACACCTTC. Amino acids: CSVERDRGHGYTF.

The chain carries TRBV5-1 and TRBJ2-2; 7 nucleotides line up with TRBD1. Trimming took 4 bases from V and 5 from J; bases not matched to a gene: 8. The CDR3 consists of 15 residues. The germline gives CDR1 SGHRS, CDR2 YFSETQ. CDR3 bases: TGCGCCAGCAGCCCGATCCGGGGACAGACCGGGGAGCTGTTTTTT. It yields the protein CASSPIRGQTGELFF.

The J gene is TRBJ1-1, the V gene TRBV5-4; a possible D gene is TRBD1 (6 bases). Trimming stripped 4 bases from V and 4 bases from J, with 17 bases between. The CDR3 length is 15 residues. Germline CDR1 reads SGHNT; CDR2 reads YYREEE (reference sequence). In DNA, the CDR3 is TGTGCCAGCAGCGTACAGCAGGGGATCGGCACTGAAGCTTTCTTT. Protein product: CASSVQQGIGTEAFF.

CDR3 bases: TGTGCCATCAGTGAGTCACGGGGACTAAACACTGAAGCTTTCTTT. Protein sequence: CAISESRGLNTEAFF. The chain is built from TRBV10-3 and TRBJ1-1, with D possibly TRBD1 on 5 matching bases. Germline CDR1 and CDR2: ENHRY and SYGVKD. The V end was cut by 0 bases, the J end by 2 bases, with 10 bases between. The CDR3 consists of 15 residues.

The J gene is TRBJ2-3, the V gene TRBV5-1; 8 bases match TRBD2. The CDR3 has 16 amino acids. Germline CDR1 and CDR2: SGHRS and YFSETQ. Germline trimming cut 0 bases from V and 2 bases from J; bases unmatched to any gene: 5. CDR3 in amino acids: CASSLAGGGPTDTQYF. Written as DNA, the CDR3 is TGCGCCAGCAGCTTGGCCGGGGGGGGACCCACAGATACGCAGTATTTT.

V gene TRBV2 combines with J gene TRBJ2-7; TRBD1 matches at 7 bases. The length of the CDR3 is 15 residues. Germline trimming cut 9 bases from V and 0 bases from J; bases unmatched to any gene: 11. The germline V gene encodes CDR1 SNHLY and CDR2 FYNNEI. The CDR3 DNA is TGTGCCAGTAAATTAGACAGGGACCGCTCCTACGAGCAGTACTTC. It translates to CASKLDRDRSYEQYF.

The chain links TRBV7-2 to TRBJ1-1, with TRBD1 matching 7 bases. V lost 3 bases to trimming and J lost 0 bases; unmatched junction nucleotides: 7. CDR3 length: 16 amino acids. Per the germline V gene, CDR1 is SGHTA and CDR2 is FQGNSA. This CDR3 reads CASSFLQGIMNTEAFF. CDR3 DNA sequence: TGTGCCAGCAGCTTCCTACAGGGGATCATGAACACTGAAGCTTTCTTT. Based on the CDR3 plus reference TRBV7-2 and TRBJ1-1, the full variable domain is GAGVSQSPSNKVTEKGKDVELRCDPISGHTALYWYRQSLGQGLEFLIYFQGNSAPDKSGLPSDRFSAERTGGSVSTLTIQRTQQEDSAVYLCASSFLQGIMNTEAFFGQGTRLTVV.

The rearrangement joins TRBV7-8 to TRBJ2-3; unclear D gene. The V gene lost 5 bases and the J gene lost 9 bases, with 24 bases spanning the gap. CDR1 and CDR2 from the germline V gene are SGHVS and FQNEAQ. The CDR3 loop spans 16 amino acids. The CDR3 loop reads CASSHFPRSRSETQYF. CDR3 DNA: TGTGCCAGCAGCCATTTTCCCCGGAGCAGAAGTGAAACGCAGTATTTT.